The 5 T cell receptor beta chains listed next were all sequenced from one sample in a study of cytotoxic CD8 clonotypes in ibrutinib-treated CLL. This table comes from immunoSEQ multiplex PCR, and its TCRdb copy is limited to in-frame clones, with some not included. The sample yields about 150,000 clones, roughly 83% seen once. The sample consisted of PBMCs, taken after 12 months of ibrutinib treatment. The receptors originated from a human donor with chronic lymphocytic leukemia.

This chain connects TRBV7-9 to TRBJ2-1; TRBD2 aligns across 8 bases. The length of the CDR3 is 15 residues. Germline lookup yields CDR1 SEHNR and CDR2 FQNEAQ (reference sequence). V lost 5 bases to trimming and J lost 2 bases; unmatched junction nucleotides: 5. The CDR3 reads CASSPTAGAYNEQFF. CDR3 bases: TGTGCCAGCAGCCCGACAGCGGGAGCCTACAATGAGCAGTTCTTC.

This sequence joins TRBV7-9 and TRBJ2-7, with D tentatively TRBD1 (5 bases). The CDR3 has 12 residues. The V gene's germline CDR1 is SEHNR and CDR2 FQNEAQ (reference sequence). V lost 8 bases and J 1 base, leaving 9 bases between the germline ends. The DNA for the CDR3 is TGTGCCAGCGAAGGACATTCCTACGAGCAGTACTTC. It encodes CASEGHSYEQYF.

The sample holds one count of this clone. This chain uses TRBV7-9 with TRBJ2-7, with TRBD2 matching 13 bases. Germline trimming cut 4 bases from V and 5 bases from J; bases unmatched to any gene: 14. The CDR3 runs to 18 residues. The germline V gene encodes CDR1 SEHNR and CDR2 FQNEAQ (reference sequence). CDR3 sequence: CASSSPGWTSGSDHEQYF. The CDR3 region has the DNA TGTGCCAGCAGCTCCCCCGGCTGGACTAGCGGGAGTGACCACGAGCAGTACTTC. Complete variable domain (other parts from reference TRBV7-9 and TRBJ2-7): DTGVSQNPRHKITKRGQNVTFRCDPISEHNRLYWYRQTLGQGPEFLTYFQNEAQLEKSRLLSDRFSAERPKGSFSTLEIQRTEQGDSAMYLCASSSPGWTSGSDHEQYFGPGTRLTVT.

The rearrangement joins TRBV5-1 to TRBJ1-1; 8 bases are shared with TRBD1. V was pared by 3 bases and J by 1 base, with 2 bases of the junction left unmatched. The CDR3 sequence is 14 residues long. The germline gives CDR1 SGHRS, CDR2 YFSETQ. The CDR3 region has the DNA TGCGCCAGCAGCTCAGGACAGGGGAACACTGAAGCTTTCTTT. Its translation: CASSSGQGNTEAFF. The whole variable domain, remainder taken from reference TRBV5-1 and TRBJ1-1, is KAGVTQTPRYLIKTRGQQVTLSCSPISGHRSVSWYQQTPGQGLQFLFEYFSETQRNKGNFPGRFSGRQFSNSRSEMNVSTLELGDSALYLCASSSGQGNTEAFFGQGTRLTVV.

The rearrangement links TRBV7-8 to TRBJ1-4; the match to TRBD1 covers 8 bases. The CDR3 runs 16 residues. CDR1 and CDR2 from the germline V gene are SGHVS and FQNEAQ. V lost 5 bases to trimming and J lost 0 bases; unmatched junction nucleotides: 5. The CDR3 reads CASSTRQGPTNEKLFF. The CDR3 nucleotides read TGTGCCAGCAGCACCCGACAGGGGCCAACTAATGAAAAACTGTTTTTT. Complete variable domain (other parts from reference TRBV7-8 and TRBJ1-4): GAGVSQSPRYKVAKRGQDVALRCDPISGHVSLFWYQQALGQGPEFLTYFQNEAQLDKSGLPSDRFFAERPEGSVSTLKIQRTQQEDSAVYLCASSTRQGPTNEKLFFGSGTQLSVL.